This TCR beta chain was retrieved from a study of cytomegalovirus exposure and HLA in healthy donors (dated by TCRdb to 2017 to 2019). Notes on the research overall: The roughly 650 repertoires of the first cohort and the roughly 110 validation repertoires were produced on the same platform, according to a later analysis. The study was designed to test whether signatures of past pathogen exposure could be identified by cataloging public T cell receptors. In addition to the first cohort of about 650 subjects, a separate validation cohort of some 120 different subjects was used. To predict cytomegalovirus infection status, the study combined high-throughput TCR immunosequencing, statistical association of individual TCRs with disease status, and machine learning.

The donors were included in the validation cohort of approximately 130 subjects, a group kept apart from the roughly 700-subject first cohort. Libraries were made using the immunoSEQ multiplex PCR assay. The source study handled its data this way. To diagnose cytomegalovirus status from the catalog of TCR beta chain sequences, a statistical classification framework was built. The table comes from immuneACCESS by way of TCRdb, which keeps in-frame sequences with V and J called. Part of the clones is missing from these tables; in studies checked, under half for an unresolved V gene and the rest for unknown reasons. Clone size and V and J calls were adopted from that table, with D and trimming inferred from the DNA. In all, the sample holds 66,000 or so clones, and about 97% of those were seen once. Of the sample, roughly 1.6% is held by the ten largest clones. Note on this clone: No antigen is known for it. Per-base quality was not reported, and no clone a single base away is much larger than it.

The CDR3 runs 15 residues from the cysteine to the phenylalanine. Solely the CDR3 DNA is kept, with 45 bases framed from the first base. The germline V gene sets CDR1 to MGHRA and CDR2 to YSYEKL. V loses 1 base of germline sequence and J loses 4 bases, and the interval between the two ends is 10 bases. The paper's findings and limits, for the study overall: The authors suggested that the approach could potentially be generalized to other disease states and immunological phenotypes. Of the cluster scores, approximately 95% were above 0 in a later analysis, which found that TCRs clustered in the first cohort also tended to co-occur in the 120 validation repertoires. A total of roughly 160 TCR beta chains were listed by the study as associated with cytomegalovirus. Across donors, most TCR sequences were observed very rarely, whereas some public TCRs were present in many individuals. In vitro tests confirmed that a few of the cytomegalovirus-associated TCR beta chains recognize cytomegalovirus antigens. The classifier was reported to diagnose cytomegalovirus status with high specificity and sensitivity in both the original cohort and the validation cohort. A later analysis had no HLA typing for the validation cohort, so co-occurrence there was scored across all 120 or so repertoires.

The origin of this receptor is a woman under 30 in good health and CMV-seropositive. Sequencing input: PBMCs. The sequence is built from TRBV4-1 and TRBJ2-2, with no reliable assignment of the D segment. The CDR3 corresponds to CASSQVPESTGELFF. The nucleotides read TGCGCCAGCAGCCAAGTTCCGGAGAGCACCGGGGAGCTGTTTTTT.